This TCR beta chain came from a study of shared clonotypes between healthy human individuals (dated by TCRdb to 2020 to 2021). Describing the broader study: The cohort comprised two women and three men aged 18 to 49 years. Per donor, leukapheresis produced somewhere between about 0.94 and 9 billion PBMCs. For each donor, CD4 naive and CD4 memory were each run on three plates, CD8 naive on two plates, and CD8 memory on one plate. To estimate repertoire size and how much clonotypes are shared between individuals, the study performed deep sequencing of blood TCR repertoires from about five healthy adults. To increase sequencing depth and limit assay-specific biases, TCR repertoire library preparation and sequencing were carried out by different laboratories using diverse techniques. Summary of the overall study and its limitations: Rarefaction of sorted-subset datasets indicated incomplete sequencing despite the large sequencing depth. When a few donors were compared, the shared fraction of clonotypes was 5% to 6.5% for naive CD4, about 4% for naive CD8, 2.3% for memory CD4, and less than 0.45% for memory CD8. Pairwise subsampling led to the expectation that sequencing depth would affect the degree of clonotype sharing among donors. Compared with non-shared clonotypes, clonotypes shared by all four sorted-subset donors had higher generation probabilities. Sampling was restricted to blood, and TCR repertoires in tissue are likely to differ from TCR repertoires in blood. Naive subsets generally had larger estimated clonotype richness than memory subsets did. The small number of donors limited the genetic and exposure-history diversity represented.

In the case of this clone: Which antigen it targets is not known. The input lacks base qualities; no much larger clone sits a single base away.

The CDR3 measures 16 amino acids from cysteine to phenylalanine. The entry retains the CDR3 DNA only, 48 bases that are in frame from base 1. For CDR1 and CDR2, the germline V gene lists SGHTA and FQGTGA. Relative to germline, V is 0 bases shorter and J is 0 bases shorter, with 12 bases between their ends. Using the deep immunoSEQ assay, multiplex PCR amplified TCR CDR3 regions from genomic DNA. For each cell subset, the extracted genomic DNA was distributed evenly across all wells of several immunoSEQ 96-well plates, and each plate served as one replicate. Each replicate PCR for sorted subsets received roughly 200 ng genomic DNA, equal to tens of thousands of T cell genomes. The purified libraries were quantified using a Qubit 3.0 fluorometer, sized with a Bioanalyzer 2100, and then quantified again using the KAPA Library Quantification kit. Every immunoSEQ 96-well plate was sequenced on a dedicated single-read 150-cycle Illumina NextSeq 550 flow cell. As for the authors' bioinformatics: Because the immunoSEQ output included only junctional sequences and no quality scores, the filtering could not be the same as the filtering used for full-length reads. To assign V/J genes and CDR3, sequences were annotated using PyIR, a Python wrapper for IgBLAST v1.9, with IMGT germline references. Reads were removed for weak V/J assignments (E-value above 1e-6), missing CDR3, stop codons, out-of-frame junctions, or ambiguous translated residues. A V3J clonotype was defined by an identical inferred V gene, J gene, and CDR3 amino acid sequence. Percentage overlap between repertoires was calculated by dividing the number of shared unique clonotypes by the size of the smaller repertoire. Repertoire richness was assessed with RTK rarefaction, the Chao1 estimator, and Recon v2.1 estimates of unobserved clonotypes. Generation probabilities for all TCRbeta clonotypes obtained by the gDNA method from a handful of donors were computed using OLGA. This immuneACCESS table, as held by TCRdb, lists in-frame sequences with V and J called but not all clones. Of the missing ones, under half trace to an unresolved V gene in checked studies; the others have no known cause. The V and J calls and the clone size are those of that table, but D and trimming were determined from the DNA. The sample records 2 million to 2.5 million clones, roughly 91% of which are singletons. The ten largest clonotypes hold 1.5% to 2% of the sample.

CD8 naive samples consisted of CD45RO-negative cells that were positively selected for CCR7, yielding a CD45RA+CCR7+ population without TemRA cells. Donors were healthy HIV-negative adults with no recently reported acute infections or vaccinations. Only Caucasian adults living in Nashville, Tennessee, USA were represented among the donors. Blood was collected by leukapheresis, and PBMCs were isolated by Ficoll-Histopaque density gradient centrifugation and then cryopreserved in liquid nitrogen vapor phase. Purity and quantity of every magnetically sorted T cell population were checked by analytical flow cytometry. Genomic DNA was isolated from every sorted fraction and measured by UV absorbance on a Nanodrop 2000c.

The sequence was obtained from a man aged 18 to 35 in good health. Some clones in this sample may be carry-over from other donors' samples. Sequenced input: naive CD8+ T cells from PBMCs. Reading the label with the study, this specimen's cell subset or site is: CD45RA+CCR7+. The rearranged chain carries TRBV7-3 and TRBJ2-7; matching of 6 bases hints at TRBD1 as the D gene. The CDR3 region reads CASSLTVQGSSYEQYF. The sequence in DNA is TGTGCCAGCAGCTTAACCGTACAGGGAAGCTCCTACGAGCAGTACTTC.